A selection of T cell receptor beta chains follows, all from one sample in a study of T cell repertoires in cytomegalovirus infection. TCRdb redid the calling of the reads with MiXCR, one entry per CDR3 protein. The sample has about 830,000 distinct CDR3 sequences; 32% are singletons. These receptors' targets are unknown. Specimen: cultured CD8+ T cells from PBMCs, collected from culture after CMV antigen stimulation. Source of these receptors: a human donor in good health (CMV status not recorded). Some clones in this sample may be carry-over from other donors' samples. Both conserved end residues are part of each CDR3. The order of the fields is clone size, J gene, V gene, CDR3 protein. Only part of the rows carry a size: once, few, many, or a class if the clone is expanded.

clone size: -
J gene: TRBJ2-3
V gene: TRBV13
CDR3 protein: CASSSVFGAGATDTQYF

clone size: few
J gene: TRBJ1-5
V gene: TRBV12-3/TRBV12-4
CDR3 protein: CASRGRTGNQPQHF

clone size: few
J gene: TRBJ2-7
V gene: TRBV7-9
CDR3 protein: CASSPMDSPAHYEQYF

clone size: -
J gene: TRBJ2-5
V gene: TRBV6-5
CDR3 protein: CASSYVDSYQETQYF

clone size: -
J gene: TRBJ2-1
V gene: TRBV5-5
CDR3 protein: CASSLVGGAGPLLYNEQFF

clone size: -
J gene: TRBJ2-7
V gene: TRBV13
CDR3 protein: CASSSRRPYEQYF

clone size: -
J gene: TRBJ2-7
V gene: TRBV12-3/TRBV12-4
CDR3 protein: CASSLGGLTYEQYF

clone size: many
J gene: TRBJ1-1
V gene: TRBV7-2
CDR3 protein: CASSPGRGNTEAFF

clone size: -
J gene: TRBJ1-5
V gene: TRBV9
CDR3 protein: CASSVGISNQPQHF

clone size: few
J gene: TRBJ2-1
V gene: TRBV12-5
CDR3 protein: CASGLDQDYFTEQFF

clone size: -
J gene: TRBJ1-2
V gene: TRBV5-1
CDR3 protein: CASGLSDRDIDYGYTF

clone size: -
J gene: TRBJ1-2
V gene: TRBV15
CDR3 protein: CATSSPRDNYGYTF

clone size: -
J gene: TRBJ2-1
V gene: TRBV28
CDR3 protein: CASSFRTRPASEQFF

clone size: few
J gene: TRBJ1-1
V gene: TRBV12-3/TRBV12-4
CDR3 protein: CASSLAHRNTEAFF

clone size: -
J gene: TRBJ2-1
V gene: TRBV27
CDR3 protein: CASSLSGGPALGEQFF

clone size: -
J gene: TRBJ2-3
V gene: TRBV6-2/TRBV6-3
CDR3 protein: CASSWEPGQVQDTQYF

clone size: few
J gene: TRBJ2-3
V gene: TRBV27
CDR3 protein: CASQTPTDTQYF

clone size: few
J gene: TRBJ2-1
V gene: TRBV28
CDR3 protein: CASRVAEGNEQFF

clone size: once
J gene: TRBJ1-1
V gene: TRBV28
CDR3 protein: CASSFWLNTEAFF

clone size: -
J gene: TRBJ1-1
V gene: TRBV27
CDR3 protein: CASSSLSLGLNTEAFF

clone size: -
J gene: TRBJ1-1
V gene: TRBV4-1
CDR3 protein: CASSQEGASEAFF

clone size: few
J gene: TRBJ2-7
V gene: TRBV2
CDR3 protein: CASSEVYSYEQYF

clone size: -
J gene: TRBJ1-1
V gene: TRBV4-3
CDR3 protein: CTSSQGRSGQLNTEAFF

clone size: once
J gene: TRBJ2-1
V gene: TRBV12-3/TRBV12-4
CDR3 protein: CASSLMVQGPRHEQFF

clone size: many
J gene: TRBJ2-1
V gene: TRBV7-9
CDR3 protein: CASSLGDRGYNEQFF

clone size: few
J gene: TRBJ1-1
V gene: TRBV7-6
CDR3 protein: CASSFPNDSEAFF